This TCR beta chain stems from a study of cytotoxic CD8 clonotypes in ibrutinib-treated CLL. With sequencing, the targeted depth ranged from 1 in 200,000 to 1 in 1 million T cells. Profiling relied on immunoSEQ multiplex PCR, and the TCRdb table lists in-frame clones only, not all of them. This sample carries over 200,000 clones, around 75% of them seen once, and the ten largest clones take over 5.5%. Libraries of TCR beta were made from approximately 2.2 micrograms of genomic DNA that came from cryopreserved PBMCs. This clone occurred a few times. Its antigen is undetermined. The CDR3 has 15 residues. V was cut by 0 bases and J by 4 bases, with 12 bases left in between. Germline V gene sequence: CDR1 SEHNR, CDR2 FQNEAQ (reference sequence). Study-level points and caveats: In comparison with age-matched healthy donors, baseline clonality was higher and tracked circulating CD8+ T-cell counts. Rare overall, public clonotypes shrank or held steady under therapy.

The chain recombines TRBV7-9 with TRBJ2-5; D possibly matches TRBD1 or TRBD2 (6 bases each). Sequencing used PBMCs, obtained after 12 months of ibrutinib treatment. The sequence derives from a human donor with chronic lymphocytic leukemia. The CDR3 sequence: CASSLAQGRGETQYF. The CDR3 DNA reads TGTGCCAGCAGCTTAGCGCAGGGGCGGGGAGAGACCCAGTACTTC. Full variable domain (rest looked up from reference TRBV7-9 and TRBJ2-5): DTGVSQNPRHKITKRGQNVTFRCDPISEHNRLYWYRQTLGQGPEFLTYFQNEAQLEKSRLLSDRFSAERPKGSFSTLEIQRTEQGDSAMYLCASSLAQGRGETQYFGPGTRLLVL.